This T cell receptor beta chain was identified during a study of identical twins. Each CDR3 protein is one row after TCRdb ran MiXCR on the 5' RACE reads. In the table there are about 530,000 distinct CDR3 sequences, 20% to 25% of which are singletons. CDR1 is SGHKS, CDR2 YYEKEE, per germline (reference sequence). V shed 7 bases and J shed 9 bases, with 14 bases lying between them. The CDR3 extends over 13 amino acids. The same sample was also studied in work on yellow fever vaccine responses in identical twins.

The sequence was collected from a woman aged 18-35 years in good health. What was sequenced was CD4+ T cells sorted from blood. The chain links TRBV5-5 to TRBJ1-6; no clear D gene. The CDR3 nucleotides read TGTGCCAGCCGGTGGAGGGTGGGTTCACCCCTCCACTTT. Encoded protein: CASRWRVGSPLHF.